This TCR beta chain is from a study of blood T cell repertoires in COVID-19. Whole-study context: The United States, Italy and Spain were the sources of the acute and convalescent COVID-19 samples.

In the study's own analysis: Reference gene primer amplification in the assay estimated nucleated cell counts. The protocol was immunoSEQ multiplex PCR, while the TCRdb copy is restricted to in-frame clones and leaves out a portion. The DNA gave D and trimming, while V, J and clone size come from that table. Of 200,000 to 250,000 clones in the sample, 80% to 85% are singletons; the top ten hold 15% to 20%. The germline CDR1 and CDR2 sequences are MNHEY and SMNVEV (reference sequence). After removal of 8 bases from V and 0 bases from J, the junction contained 10 bases not matched to a gene. The CDR3 runs 17 residues.

The receptor was isolated from a man aged 30-40 years with active or convalescent COVID-19. Sequences were obtained from peripheral blood. J is TRBJ2-6 and V is TRBV27, with 7 bases lining up with TRBD1. Written as DNA, the CDR3 is TGTGCCAGCGCCGGGACAGCCTCCCCCTCTGGGGCCAACGTCCTGACTTTC. It codes for CASAGTASPSGANVLTF. Looking up the rest from reference TRBV27 and TRBJ2-6 gives the full variable domain: EAQVTQNPRYLITVTGKKLTVTCSQNMNHEYMSWYRQDPGLGLRQIYYSMNVEVTDKGDVPEGYKVSRKEKRNFPLILESPSPNQTSLYFCASAGTASPSGANVLTFGAGSRLTVL.